This T cell receptor beta chain was captured in a study of cytomegalovirus exposure and HLA in healthy donors. In the study overall: Some 180 million T cells yielded over 90 million unique TCR beta sequences in earlier analysis.

Researchers ran the PCR with 60 Vbeta and 13 Jbeta primers. TCRdb's table, derived via immunoSEQ multiplex PCR, lists solely in-frame clones and lacks some. The table has under 200,000 clones, 75% to 85% seen once. This clone was counted only a few times. Its antigen is currently unknown. Study outcomes and limitations: Prior analysis indicated that the majority of TCR beta V segments exhibited productivity approximately 87% or approximately 30% of the time. Later analysis reportedly placed an Asian-associated ancestry cluster below the roughly 630-donor mean in N-insertions.

The CDR3 extends over 17 amino acids. Healthy bone marrow donors supplied every sample. Sequencing was performed on PBMCs. This TCR was recovered from a man in his fifties in good health and CMV-seropositive. This chain links TRBV21-1 with TRBJ2-6; the tabulated D call, TRBD1, remains unverified against the DNA. TRBV21-1 is an annotated pseudogene. CDR3 nucleotide sequence: TGTGCCGACAATCCGGACAGGGGGCACCCTGGGGCCAACGTCCTGACTTTC. It codes for CADNPDRGHPGANVLTF.